This T cell receptor (beta chain) was identified in a study of T cells in Graves' hyperthyroidism and ophthalmopathy. Diagnoses were made from clinical symptoms, serum measures (thyroxine and TRAb), thyroid ultrasound and orbital computed tomography. Study-wide results and caveats: Blood samples included most of the expanded thyroid clonotypes exceeding 0.001. Through a model of 13 V-J features, ophthalmopathy was separated from stable hyperthyroidism.

J lost 7 bases, V lost 4 bases, and 7 bases had no gene match. This CDR3 spans 15 amino acids. Germline V CDR1 and CDR2: SEHNR, FQNEAQ (reference sequence). TCR beta CDR3 regions were amplified from RNA transcripts. An initial round of RT-PCR targeting the TCR CDR3 relied on the HTBI primer set. TCRdb itself ran the multiplex PCR reads through MiXCR, one entry per CDR3 protein. The data show 500,000 to 750,000 distinct CDR3 sequences, roughly 50% seen once. Comment on this clonotype: Its antigen is unidentified.

Source material: peripheral blood or thyroid tissue (not recorded which). The chain links TRBV7-9 to TRBJ2-3; 11 bases fit TRBD1. This sequence originates from a woman aged 18 to 35 with Graves' hyperthyroidism. The CDR3 is CASSWSGQGEYTQYF. In nucleotides, the CDR3 is TGTGCCAGCAGCTGGTCGGGACAGGGGGAGTATACGCAGTATTTT.